This TCR beta chain came from a study of CD8+ T cells in alopecia areata. CDR3 length equals 14 residues. Per germline, CDR1 SGHDT and CDR2 YYEEEE. The V gene lost 0 bases and the J gene lost 0 bases, with 7 bases spanning the gap. Following RNA extraction, reverse transcription yielded cDNA that acted as the sequencing template. The data were produced by immunoSEQ multiplex PCR, yet TCRdb's version contains in-frame clones alone and is incomplete. This table holds 90,000 to 120,000 clones, around 59% found once. The chain has TRBV5-6 and TRBJ2-7; no definite D call. The sample comprised CD8+ T cells sorted from blood. This clonotype originated in a human donor in good health. In nucleotides, the CDR3 is TGTGCCAGCAGCTTGGGTGCAGGCTCCTACGAGCAGTACTTC. It translates to CASSLGAGSYEQYF.